The rows below give T cell receptor beta chains drawn from one sample of a study of T cell responses to AZD1222 COVID-19 vaccine. The assay was immunoSEQ multiplex PCR, and TCRdb's table has in-frame clones only and misses some. This sample has about 100,000 clones, with more than 75% found just once. The sequences come from peripheral blood, collected on day 0 of AZD1222 vaccination. Receptors were obtained from an adult in good health. CDR3s include the opening cysteine and the closing phenylalanine or tryptophan. A D gene is named only where the DNA matches it firmly. Not all rows give a size; the values are once, few, many and, for expanded clones, a class.

cdr3_aa | cdr3_nt | v_call | clone_size | j_call | cdr3_length | d_call
CASNNGINEQFF | TGTGCCAGCAATAACGGAATCAATGAGCAGTTCTTC | TRBV2 | NA | TRBJ2-1 | 12 | NA
CASSSGQAFTYEQYF | TGCGCCAGCAGCTCCGGACAGGCCTTTACCTACGAGCAGTACTTC | TRBV5-1 | NA | TRBJ2-7 | 15 | TRBD1
CASNRGQDGNTIYF | TGTGCCAGCAACAGAGGGCAGGATGGAAACACCATATATTTT | TRBV5-5 | NA | TRBJ1-3 | 14 | NA
CASRATGGSYNEQFF | TGTGCCAGCAGAGCCACGGGGGGCTCCTACAATGAGCAGTTCTTC | TRBV6-5 | once | TRBJ2-1 | 15 | TRBD2
CASSHSGRVREQFF | TGTGCCAGCTCACATAGCGGGAGGGTCCGGGAGCAGTTCTTC | TRBV18 | NA | TRBJ2-1 | 14 | TRBD2
CASIGAAENNEQFF | TGTGCCAGCATAGGGGCGGCAGAGAACAATGAGCAGTTCTTC | TRBV6-5 | NA | TRBJ2-1 | 14 | NA
CASRGSGNGNTIYF | TGTGCCAGCAGGGGTTCGGGGAATGGAAACACCATATATTTT | TRBV4-2 | NA | TRBJ1-3 | 14 | NA
CASSTATGAGYGYTF | TGTGCCAGCAGCACCGCCACAGGGGCTGGCTATGGCTACACCTTC | TRBV9 | NA | TRBJ1-2 | 15 | TRBD1
CSAGTSYGYTF | TGCAGTGCTGGGACATCGTATGGCTACACCTTC | TRBV20-1 | few | TRBJ1-2 | 11 | NA
CASSLAILVGTEPNEQFF | TGTGCCAGCAGCTTAGCGATTCTCGTAGGGACAGAACCTAATGAGCAGTTCTTC | TRBV7-9 | NA | TRBJ2-1 | 18 | TRBD1
CASSEYRNGVAFF | TGTGCCAGCAGTGAATATCGGAACGGCGTGGCTTTCTTT | TRBV25-1 | NA | TRBJ1-1 | 13 | NA
CASSDSPGSPLHF | TGCGCCAGCAGTGACTCCCCGGGGTCACCCCTCCACTTT | TRBV10-1 | NA | TRBJ1-6 | 13 | NA
CASSQKGHGYGYTF | TGTGCCAGCAGCCAAAAGGGGCATGGCTATGGCTACACCTTC | TRBV11-2 | many | TRBJ1-2 | 14 | NA
CASSDRGALDTDTQYF | TGTGCCAGTAGTGACCGGGGGGCCTTAGACACAGATACGCAGTATTTT | TRBV19 | NA | TRBJ2-3 | 16 | NA
CASSIQGSMNEQFF | TGTGCCAGTAGTATACAGGGTAGCATGAATGAGCAGTTCTTC | TRBV19 | NA | TRBJ2-1 | 14 | NA
CAISSENTEAFF | TGTGCCATCAGTTCCGAAAACACTGAAGCTTTCTTT | TRBV10-3 | NA | TRBJ1-1 | 12 | NA
CASSLGGRLDEQFF | TGCGCCAGCAGCTTGGGAGGGAGGTTGGATGAGCAGTTCTTC | TRBV5-1 | NA | TRBJ2-1 | 14 | NA
CAISESSGRNTEAFF | TGTGCCATCAGCGAGTCGTCCGGCCGGAACACTGAAGCTTTCTTT | TRBV10-3 | NA | TRBJ1-1 | 15 | NA
CASSRSVKAPGYEQYF | TGTGCCAGCAGCCGGTCAGTTAAGGCCCCAGGCTACGAGCAGTACTTC | TRBV5-4 | NA | TRBJ2-7 | 16 | NA
CASSEAQGASDLRGNTIYF | TGTGCCAGCAGTGAAGCACAGGGGGCATCCGACTTGCGGGGAAACACCATATATTTT | TRBV6-1 | once | TRBJ1-3 | 19 | TRBD1
CAIRGSDRVSYGYTF | TGTGCCATCAGAGGGTCGGACAGGGTATCCTATGGCTACACCTTC | TRBV10-3 | NA | TRBJ1-2 | 15 | TRBD1
CALISGEVSITTDTQYF | TGTGCCCTAATCTCGGGGGAGGTGAGTATTACCACAGATACGCAGTATTTT | TRBV19 | NA | TRBJ2-3 | 17 | NA
CASSVGGADTGELFF | TGTGCCAGCAGTGTAGGGGGCGCAGACACCGGGGAGCTGTTTTTT | TRBV6-4 | NA | TRBJ2-2 | 15 | TRBD1
CASSPQETQYF | TGTGCCAGCAGCCCCCAGGAGACCCAGTACTTC | TRBV11-2 | NA | TRBJ2-5 | 11 | NA
CAIGDSATNEKLFF | TGTGCCATCGGGGACAGCGCAACTAATGAAAAACTGTTTTTT | TRBV6-5 | NA | TRBJ1-4 | 14 | TRBD1
CATSRAPAPGNTIYF | TGTGCCACCAGCAGAGCACCAGCCCCGGGAAACACCATATATTTT | TRBV15 | NA | TRBJ1-3 | 15 | NA
CATTRRGTSGPGYTF | TGTGCCACCACCCGGAGGGGCACTTCGGGGCCTGGCTACACCTTC | TRBV11-2 | NA | TRBJ1-2 | 15 | NA
CASSLADRNSPLHF | TGTGCCAGCAGCTTAGCGGACCGGAATTCACCCCTCCACTTT | TRBV7-9 | NA | TRBJ1-6 | 14 | NA
CASSLSGRPSSYNSPLHF | TGTGCCAGTAGCCTTAGCGGGCGCCCTAGCTCCTATAATTCACCCCTCCACTTT | TRBV19 | NA | TRBJ1-6 | 18 | NA
CASSQSSVNTEAFF | TGCGCCAGCAGCCAAAGTTCCGTTAACACTGAAGCTTTCTTT | TRBV4-3 | NA | TRBJ1-1 | 14 | NA
CASSLGQGSQPQHF | TGTGCCAGCAGCCTAGGACAGGGGAGCCAGCCCCAGCATTTT | TRBV6-5 | NA | TRBJ1-5 | 14 | TRBD1
CASSPGQPYEQYF | TGTGCCAGCAGCCCGGGACAGCCCTACGAGCAGTACTTC | TRBV12-3/TRBV12-4 | NA | TRBJ2-7 | 13 | TRBD1
CASGLDSYGYTF | TGTGCTAGTGGTTTGGACAGTTATGGCTACACCTTC | TRBV12-5 | NA | TRBJ1-2 | 12 | NA
CASSKGRQLHNQPQHF | TGTGCCAGTAGTAAGGGTAGACAGCTACATAATCAGCCCCAGCATTTT | TRBV19 | NA | TRBJ1-5 | 16 | NA
CAIRGGGAYEQYF | TGTGCCATCAGGGGGGGAGGGGCCTACGAGCAGTACTTC | TRBV10-3 | NA | TRBJ2-7 | 13 | TRBD2
CASSSGLAGSSYEQYF | TGCGCCAGCAGCAGCGGTCTGGCGGGAAGCTCCTACGAGCAGTACTTC | TRBV5-1 | NA | TRBJ2-7 | 16 | NA
CASRQGIYTEAFF | TGTGCCAGCAGACAAGGCATATACACTGAAGCTTTCTTT | TRBV28 | NA | TRBJ1-1 | 13 | NA
CASSQAFGGQPQHF | TGTGCCAGCAGCCAAGCTTTCGGGGGCCAGCCCCAGCATTTT | TRBV3-1/TRBV3-2 | NA | TRBJ1-5 | 14 | NA
CASSLAGGQGHYEQYF | TGTGCCAGCAGCTTGGCCGGGGGACAGGGCCACTACGAGCAGTACTTC | TRBV5-5 | NA | TRBJ2-7 | 16 | TRBD1
CASSQDNRNTEAFF | TGCGCCAGCAGCCAAGATAACAGAAACACTGAAGCTTTCTTT | TRBV4-1 | NA | TRBJ1-1 | 14 | NA
CASSAGTANYEQYF | TGCGCCAGCAGCGCCGGGACGGCGAACTACGAGCAGTACTTC | TRBV5-1 | NA | TRBJ2-7 | 14 | NA
CASSERAGANEQFF | TGTGCCAGCAGCGAGAGAGCGGGAGCCAATGAGCAGTTCTTC | TRBV6-5 | NA | TRBJ2-1 | 14 | TRBD2
CASKPTGNTIYF | TGTGCCAGCAAACCGACTGGAAACACCATATATTTT | TRBV7-9 | NA | TRBJ1-3 | 12 | NA
CASSSGQGVIAPLHF | TGTGCCAGCAGCTCGGGACAGGGGGTAATAGCACCCCTCCACTTT | TRBV7-9 | NA | TRBJ1-6 | 15 | TRBD1
CASSFFGGKFSYEQYF | TGTGCCAGCAGCTTTTTTGGGGGGAAATTCTCCTACGAGCAGTACTTC | TRBV11-2 | NA | TRBJ2-7 | 16 | NA
CASSYRGTGEAFF | TGTGCCAGCAGTTACCGCGGGACAGGGGAAGCTTTCTTT | TRBV6-5 | NA | TRBJ1-1 | 13 | TRBD1
CASSQASTEAFF | TGTGCCAGCAGCCAAGCTAGCACTGAAGCTTTCTTT | TRBV3-1/TRBV3-2 | NA | TRBJ1-1 | 12 | NA
CASSIGGNAQNSPLHF | TGTGCCAGTAGTATTGGGGGGAACGCCCAGAATTCACCCCTCCACTTT | TRBV19 | NA | TRBJ1-6 | 16 | NA
CASSTSATNEKLFF | TGTGCCAGCTCAACAAGTGCAACTAATGAAAAACTGTTTTTT | TRBV18 | few | TRBJ1-4 | 14 | NA
CASTTVGRNQPQHF | TGCGCCAGCACGACAGTAGGAAGGAATCAGCCCCAGCATTTT | TRBV10-2 | NA | TRBJ1-5 | 14 | NA
CASSPRIEANEKLFF | TGTGCCAGCAGCCCCAGGATCGAGGCTAATGAAAAACTGTTTTTT | TRBV7-6 | NA | TRBJ1-4 | 15 | NA
CASSNRDREKFF | TGTGCCAGCAGTAACCGGGACAGGGAAAAGTTCTTC | TRBV9 | NA | TRBJ2-1 | 12 | TRBD1
CAWGQGAYGNTIYF | TGTGCCTGGGGACAGGGGGCATACGGAAACACCATATATTTT | TRBV30 | NA | TRBJ1-3 | 14 | TRBD1
CASSQGSISAGDTQYF | TGCGCCAGCAGCCAAGGTTCCATATCCGCGGGAGATACGCAGTATTTT | TRBV4-3 | NA | TRBJ2-3 | 16 | NA
CASSQGQGRNSPLHF | TGTGCCAGCAGCCAAGGACAGGGTCGTAATTCACCCCTCCACTTT | TRBV3-1/TRBV3-2 | NA | TRBJ1-6 | 15 | TRBD1
CASSPTAGSTEAFF | TGTGCCAGCTCACCCACTGCAGGGTCCACTGAAGCTTTCTTT | TRBV18 | few | TRBJ1-1 | 14 | NA
CASSEALNRKNTEAFF | TGTGCCAGCAGTGAAGCGCTTAACAGAAAGAACACTGAAGCTTTCTTT | TRBV2 | NA | TRBJ1-1 | 16 | NA
CASSPSTSGTKTQYF | TGTGCCAGCAGTCCATCGACTAGCGGGACGAAGACCCAGTACTTC | TRBV27 | NA | TRBJ2-5 | 15 | TRBD2
CASSFQQSQETQYF | TGCGCCAGCAGCTTCCAACAGAGCCAAGAGACCCAGTACTTC | TRBV5-1 | once | TRBJ2-5 | 14 | NA
CASSYSRQETQYF | TGTGCCAGCAGTTACAGCAGACAAGAGACCCAGTACTTC | TRBV6-5 | NA | TRBJ2-5 | 13 | NA